The present T cell receptor (beta chain) was sequenced within a study of a mutant IDH1 vaccine in newly diagnosed glioma. At the level of the study: Patients had eight vaccinations, in weeks 1, 3, 5, 7, 11, 15, 19 and 23.

The CDR3 contains 14 residues. The V gene end was trimmed by 5 bases and the J gene end by 1 base; junction bases not matched to a gene: 3. CDR1 and CDR2 (germline): SGHVS, FQNEAQ. The study's findings and limits: Apparently unrelated to pseudoprogression were changes in the top peripheral T cell clonotypes.

Time point denoted: week 23, last vaccination. In every dose of vaccine, 300 ug of mutant IDH1 20-mer peptide was given alongside topical imiquimod. A remark on this clone: No antigen is known for it.

Here immunoSEQ multiplex PCR was the method, and the copy in TCRdb shows in-frame clones only, minus some. The top ten clones hold about 5.2% of a sample with 9,000 to 13,000 clones, approximately 90% of them seen once. The chain uses TRBV7-8 and TRBJ1-1; 8 nucleotides align to TRBD1. This material consisted of PBMCs, taken from a glioma patient whose treatment included an IDH1 peptide vaccine. This sequence originates from a woman in her 40s with glioma. Some clones in this sample may be carry-over from other donors' samples. CDR3 sequence reads: CASSTGTGNTEAFF. The CDR3 nucleotides are TGTGCCAGCAGCACCGGGACAGGGAACACTGAAGCTTTCTTT. Supplemented by reference TRBV7-8 and TRBJ1-1, the full variable domain reads GAGVSQSPRYKVAKRGQDVALRCDPISGHVSLFWYQQALGQGPEFLTYFQNEAQLDKSGLPSDRFFAERPEGSVSTLKIQRTQQEDSAVYLCASSTGTGNTEAFFGQGTRLTVV.